This T cell receptor (beta chain) was sequenced in a study of lymphopenia after photon versus proton radiotherapy. Overall study findings and caveats: A bigger post-nadir fall in TCR diversity correlated inversely with survival time in deceased patients. After lymphocyte nadir, photon-treated repertoires showed oligoclonal expansion, especially CD8+ Temra.

A remark on this clone: Antigen: not known.

Sequencing was performed with immunoSEQ multiplex PCR; in TCRdb, only in-frame clones are kept and a portion is missing. The sample includes tens of thousands of clones, approximately 92% of them seen just once. The sequencing here drew on peripheral blood, taken from a patient treated with photon-based radiotherapy. The sequence was obtained from a woman aged 40 to 50 with cholangiocarcinoma.

The CDR3 protein is CTSSQDKLLGLAGSANEQFF. The CDR3 DNA reads TGCACCAGCAGCCAAGATAAACTTCTGGGACTAGCGGGGTCCGCCAATGAGCAGTTCTTC. This chain links TRBV1 with TRBJ2-1; the table's D call, TRBD2, was not checked against the DNA. TRBV1 is a documented pseudogene. This CDR3 spans 20 amino acids.